The sequence of this T cell receptor beta chain was determined in a study of PD-L1 blockade in urothelial cancer. Whole-study context: Patients took up atezolizumab in the mid-2010s at 1,200 mg intravenously every 3 weeks.

Only in-frame clones appear in the TCRdb table, and some are missing; sequencing was by immunoSEQ multiplex PCR. The sample has fewer than 65,000 clones; 87% are singletons. As to time point: pretreatment peripheral blood. This receptor was identified in a woman aged 55-70 years with urothelial cancer. Here the sequenced sample was PBMCs, taken around atezolizumab (anti-PD-L1) treatment.

The CDR3 reads CASSPGSDRGRGTEAFF. The CDR3 region has the DNA TGTGCCAGCAGCCCGGGTTCGGACAGGGGGCGAGGAACTGAAGCTTTCTTT. The chain carries TRBV7-9 and TRBJ1-1; 11 bases fit TRBD1. V lost 5 bases and J lost 5; bases outside the gene matches: 13. This CDR3 contains 17 residues. Germline V gene lookup returns CDR1 SEHNR and CDR2 FQNEAQ (reference sequence).